This paragraph reports one T cell receptor (beta chain). In the authors' methods: From reference gene primer amplification, estimates of nucleated cell counts were derived. Clones were sequenced by immunoSEQ multiplex PCR, and TCRdb holds only the in-frame ones, with some missing. V, J and clone size are taken as reported in that table, and D and trimming were inferred from the DNA itself. Of fewer than 60,000 clones in the sample, over 75% are singletons; the top ten hold roughly 7%. CDR3 length equals 15 residues. This record comes from a study of blood T cell repertoires in COVID-19. This chain connects TRBV12-2 to TRBJ2-7; TRBD1 was called by the table and not checked on the DNA. TRBV12-2 is an annotated pseudogene. The origin of this receptor is a man in his 70s with active COVID-19. Sequenced input: peripheral blood. This CDR3 reads CASRLWTGTPNEQYF. CDR3 bases: TGTGCAAGTCGCTTGTGGACAGGGACGCCCAACGAGCAGTACTTC.